This T cell receptor (beta chain) was obtained from a study of shared clonotypes between healthy human individuals. Study results and limitations: Shared clonotypes across all four donors exceeded non-shared ones in generation probability.

Germline V CDR1 and CDR2: SGHRS, YFSETQ. CDR3 length equals 17 residues. V gave up 2 bases and J gave up 4 bases; unmatched junction bases: 11. This clone occurred once. Its antigen is unidentified. The data were produced by immunoSEQ multiplex PCR, yet TCRdb's version contains in-frame clones alone and is incomplete. The data show some 2,500,000 clones, approximately 93% seen once. This receptor was identified in a man between 18 and 35 years old in good health. Some clones in this sample may be carry-over from other donors' samples. The gene calls are TRBV5-1 and TRBJ2-2; 7 bases are shared with TRBD1. Specimen: naive CD4+ T cells from PBMCs. Described subset: CD45RA+ positively selected. CDR3 DNA sequence: TGCGCCAGCAGCTTTCAGCCCGGGACAGAAGCCACCGGGGAGCTGTTTTTT. Translated, it gives CASSFQPGTEATGELFF.